This paragraph reports one T cell receptor beta chain. Method: immunoSEQ multiplex PCR; TCRdb's copy keeps in-frame clones and lacks some. The sample has fewer than 500,000 clones, more than 80% seen once. Germline assignment: CDR1 SEHNR and CDR2 FQNEAQ (reference sequence). The CDR3 runs 15 residues. V shed 5 bases, J shed 2 bases, and the junction held 6 bases outside the gene matches. These data are taken from a study of blood T cell repertoires in COVID-19. About the study: Acute and convalescent COVID-19 specimens originated in the United States, Italy and Spain. Sample material is recorded as cDNA or gDNA derived from T cells, B-cell-depleted T cells, or PBMCs.

The source of this sequence is a woman aged 25-40 years with active or convalescent COVID-19. Sequenced material: peripheral blood. The chain uses TRBV7-9 and TRBJ2-3, with 8 bases lining up with TRBD2. The CDR3 DNA sequence: TGTGCCAGCAGCCCGCGGGGGGCCGACACAGATACGCAGTATTTT. Translated, it gives CASSPRGADTDTQYF.